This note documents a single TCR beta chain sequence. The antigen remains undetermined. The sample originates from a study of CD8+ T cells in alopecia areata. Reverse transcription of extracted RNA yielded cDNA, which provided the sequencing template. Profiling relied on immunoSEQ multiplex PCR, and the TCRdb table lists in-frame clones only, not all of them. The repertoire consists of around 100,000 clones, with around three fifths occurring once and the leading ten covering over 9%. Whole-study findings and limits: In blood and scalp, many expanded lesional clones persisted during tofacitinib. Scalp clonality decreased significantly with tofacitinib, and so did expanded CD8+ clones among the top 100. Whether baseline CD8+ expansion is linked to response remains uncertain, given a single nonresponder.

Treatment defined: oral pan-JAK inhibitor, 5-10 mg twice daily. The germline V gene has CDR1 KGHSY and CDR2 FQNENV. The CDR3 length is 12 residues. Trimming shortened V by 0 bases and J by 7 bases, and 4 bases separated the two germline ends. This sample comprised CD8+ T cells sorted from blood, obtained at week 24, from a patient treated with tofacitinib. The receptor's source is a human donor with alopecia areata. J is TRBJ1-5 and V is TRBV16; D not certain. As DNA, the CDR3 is TGTGCCAGCAGCCAATCTCGGCAGCCCCAGCATTTT. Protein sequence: CASSQSRQPQHF.